A single sample gave rise to the 2 T cell receptor beta chains below, sequenced in a study of metastatic and nonmetastatic thyroid tumors. TCRdb re-analyzed the PCR reads using MiXCR. The sample has tens of thousands of clones, 20% to 25% seen once. Every patient underwent thyroid surgery untreated. The source material was adjacent normal tissue. The receptors were sampled from a female donor with papillary thyroid cancer or a benign thyroid nodule (not recorded which). Some clones in this sample may be carry-over from other donors' samples.

This clone was recorded many times. The chain links TRBV15 to TRBJ1-1; tentative D call: TRBD1 (5 bases). Trimming removed 4 bases at V and 11 bases at J, with 20 bases between. The CDR3 extends over 14 amino acids. Germline V gene lookup returns CDR1 LNHNV and CDR2 YYDKDF (reference sequence). CDR3 loop: CATSTPLPRVGAFF. CDR3 nucleotide sequence: TGTGCCACCAGCACTCCCCTTCCCAGGGTGGGGGCTTTCTTT.

This clone was found many times. The chain links TRBV20-1 to TRBJ1-1; D remains ambiguous. V gave up 5 bases and J gave up 0 bases, with 10 bases separating them. Germline loops: CDR1 DFQATT, CDR2 SNEGSKA (reference sequence). This CDR3 is 13 amino acids long. CDR3 coding DNA: TGCAGTGCTGACCGACCCATGAACACTGAAGCTTTCTTT. Amino acids: CSADRPMNTEAFF.